This is a list of T cell receptor beta chains from one sample in a study of regulatory T cells in long-lasting Graves disease. TCRdb passed the multiplex PCR reads through MiXCR, listing each CDR3 protein once. The sample has a few hundred thousand distinct CDR3 sequences, roughly 17% seen once; the top ten hold just over 20%. This sample was shared with a second study, whose subject was T cells in Graves' hyperthyroidism and ophthalmopathy.

The source was peripheral blood mononuclear cells (PBMCs), collected at new diagnosis, from a patient treated with antithyroid drugs. The receptors were sampled from a woman younger than 35 with Graves disease. The CDR3 runs from the conserved cysteine through the conserved F or W. The D gene is left open where the match is weak. Clone size is not always given. Where it is, it says once, few, many or a class for expanded clones.

TRBD2 | TRBJ2-5 | TRBV7-8 | many | TGTGCCAGCCGGTCAACGGGGGGGGATGAGACCCAGTACTTC | CASRSTGGDETQYF
TRBD1 | TRBJ1-1 | TRBV28 | many | TGTGCCAGCAGTTCACAGGGGTTAGGCACTGAAGCTTTCTTT | CASSSQGLGTEAFF
NA | TRBJ1-2 | TRBV6-1 | few | TGTGCCAGCAGAGTAGGACAGAACTATGGCTACACCTTC | CASRVGQNYGYTF
TRBD2 | TRBJ2-7 | TRBV9 | many | TGTGCCAGCAGCCCGACTAGCGGGGGGGCCTTTTCCTACGAGCAGTACTTC | CASSPTSGGAFSYEQYF
TRBD1 | TRBJ1-5 | TRBV7-2 | many | TGTGCCAGCAGCCACGGGACAGGGGGCTATCAGCCCCAGCATTTT | CASSHGTGGYQPQHF
NA | TRBJ1-5 | TRBV5-6 | few | TGTGCCAGCAGCTTGGGGGGCGTTACTCGGAATCAGCCCCAGCATTTT | CASSLGGVTRNQPQHF
NA | TRBJ1-6 | TRBV7-9 | NA | TGTGCCAGCAGCTTAGCCTCCTATAATTCACCCCTCCACTTT | CASSLASYNSPLHF
NA | TRBJ1-5 | TRBV5-4 | NA | TGTGCCAGCAGCTTGGGAGGTGTGAATCAGCCCCAGCATTTT | CASSLGGVNQPQHF
TRBD1 | TRBJ2-7 | TRBV29-1 | few | TGCAGCGTCTACAGGGGGCTGCCCTACGAGCAGTACTTC | CSVYRGLPYEQYF
NA | TRBJ2-7 | TRBV11-2 | many | TGTGCCAGCAGCGCATACCTCGGGGACCACGAGCAGTACTTC | CASSAYLGDHEQYF
NA | TRBJ1-4 | TRBV28 | many | TGTGCCAGCAGTCTAAACGGGGCTATAAATGAAAAACTGTTTTTT | CASSLNGAINEKLFF
NA | TRBJ1-1 | TRBV2 | many | TGTGCCAGCAGTGGACTGGCCCTGAACACTGAAGCTTTCTTT | CASSGLALNTEAFF
NA | TRBJ2-7 | TRBV7-9 | many | TGTGCCAGCAGCTTGGGCGGGGCGGCCTACGAGCAGTACTTC | CASSLGGAAYEQYF
TRBD1 | TRBJ1-4 | TRBV11-2 | many | TGTGCCAGCAGCCAGACAGGGGGCGAGGAAAAACTGTTTTTT | CASSQTGGEEKLFF
TRBD2 | TRBJ2-3 | TRBV5-1 | many | TGCGCCAGCAGCTTGGAAAGCGGGGGAGCGGCAGATACGCAGTATTTT | CASSLESGGAADTQYF
NA | TRBJ1-2 | TRBV12-3/TRBV12-4 | few | TGTGCCAGCGGCAAACTACAGGGAGGTAATGGCTACACCTTC | CASGKLQGGNGYTF
NA | TRBJ2-5 | TRBV7-8 | few | TGTGCCAGCAGCTTTGATTGGGTCGGGGAGACCCAGTACTTC | CASSFDWVGETQYF
NA | TRBJ2-7 | TRBV7-8 | many | TGTGCCAGCAGCTTAGCGTTCGGGAACGAGCAGTACTTC | CASSLAFGNEQYF
NA | TRBJ2-3 | TRBV14 | few | TGTGCCAGCAGCCGCCCGGGGGCGAGCACAGATACGCAGTATTTT | CASSRPGASTDTQYF
TRBD2 | TRBJ2-2 | TRBV6-2/TRBV6-3 | NA | TGTGCCAGCAGTCCACCCGTAGCGGGGGCCGGGAACACCGGGGAGCTGTTTTTT | CASSPPVAGAGNTGELFF
TRBD1 | TRBJ2-5 | TRBV2 | few | TGTGCCAGCAACCTGGACAGGGGCCGAATGGAGACCCAGTACTTC | CASNLDRGRMETQYF
TRBD1 | TRBJ2-7 | TRBV7-8 | many | TGTGCCAGCAGCGAGCCAGGACAGGTAACCTACGAGCAGTACTTC | CASSEPGQVTYEQYF
NA | TRBJ2-3 | TRBV10-3 | many | TGTGCCATCAGTGACGGGGGCACAGATACGCAGTATTTT | CAISDGGTDTQYF
NA | TRBJ1-2 | TRBV4-1 | NA | TGCGCCAGCAGCCAGTCGACAGAGAACTATGGCTACACCTTC | CASSQSTENYGYTF
TRBD1 | TRBJ2-5 | TRBV3-1 | many | TGTGCCAGCAGCCAAGCGACAGGGGGCGCGGAGACCCAGTACTTC | CASSQATGGAETQYF
NA | TRBJ1-1 | TRBV7-9 | many | TGTGCCAGCCGCCGACCTGGGGAGAGAGCTTTCTTT | CASRRPGERAFF
TRBD1 | TRBJ2-7 | TRBV2 | many | TGTGCCAGCAGCACCGGGACAGGGACTTACGAGCAGTACTTC | CASSTGTGTYEQYF
NA | TRBJ1-2 | TRBV5-1 | few | TGCGCCAGCAGCTTGGCCGCAGGGGTTCGGACTAACTATGGCTACACCTTC | CASSLAAGVRTNYGYTF
TRBD1 | TRBJ1-5 | TRBV2 | many | TGTGCCAGCACCTTGGGTAGGGGGCTTGATCAGCCCCAGCATTTT | CASTLGRGLDQPQHF
NA | TRBJ2-2 | TRBV7-3 | many | TGTGCCAGCAGCTTGGAAAAAAGTGGGACGGGCGGGGAGCTGTTTTTT | CASSLEKSGTGGELFF
NA | TRBJ2-7 | TRBV28 | many | TGTGCCAGCCGTAGTATGGGACCCCACCAGTACTTC | CASRSMGPHQYF
NA | TRBJ1-1 | TRBV7-9 | many | TGTGCCAGCAGTGACGGGGGACACTCCCGCACTGAAGCTTTCTTT | CASSDGGHSRTEAFF
TRBD2 | TRBJ2-2 | TRBV12-3/TRBV12-4 | many | TGTGCCAGCAGTCTCCTCCTAGCGGGAGGTCTGCCCGGGGAGCTGTTTTTT | CASSLLLAGGLPGELFF
TRBD2 | TRBJ2-3 | TRBV2 | many | TGTGCCAGGGGGACTAGCGGATCCACAGATACGCAGTATTTT | CARGTSGSTDTQYF
NA | TRBJ1-2 | TRBV10-3 | few | TGTGCCATCAAGACACTCGCGAGTGGCTACACCTTC | CAIKTLASGYTF
TRBD2 | TRBJ2-1 | TRBV28 | many | TGTGCCAGCAAATTACTAGCGGGAGGCGATGAGCAGTTCTTC | CASKLLAGGDEQFF
TRBD2 | TRBJ2-1 | TRBV20-1 | many | TGCAGTGTAGCGGGAGGCAACAATGAGCAGTTCTTC | CSVAGGNNEQFF
NA | TRBJ2-1 | TRBV5-4 | NA | TGTGCCAGCAGCTTGGGTACAGGAAAGGAGCAGTTCTTC | CASSLGTGKEQFF
TRBD1 | TRBJ2-2 | TRBV5-1 | many | TGCGCCAGCAGATCCGGGACAGGGGGTCCCGGGGAGCTGTTTTTT | CASRSGTGGPGELFF
TRBD2 | TRBJ2-1 | TRBV4-1 | NA | TGCGCCAGCAGCCCCCGGGGGGGTCCCTACAATGAGCAGTTCTTC | CASSPRGGPYNEQFF
NA | TRBJ2-5 | TRBV12-3/TRBV12-4 | many | TGTGCCAGCAGTTTCTCGAAGGAGACCCAGTACTTC | CASSFSKETQYF
TRBD1 | TRBJ2-2 | TRBV30 | NA | TGTGCCTGGGGGACAGGGAGTGGCGGGGAGCTGTTTTTT | CAWGTGSGGELFF